The sequence of this T cell receptor beta chain was determined in a study of cytomegalovirus exposure and HLA in healthy donors. Study findings and constraints: Relative to the roughly 700-donor mean, N-insertions were reportedly fewer in an Asian-associated ancestry cluster in a later analysis.

Healthy bone marrow donors made up the donor group. It was with 60 Vbeta and 13 Jbeta primers that the PCR ran. Libraries were prepared by immunoSEQ multiplex PCR; TCRdb keeps only in-frame clonotypes and omits some of them. The table has about 130,000 clones, approximately 75% seen once; the top ten hold 5.9%. This clone showed up just once. Its antigen is currently unknown. Germline CDR1 and CDR2: SGHRS and YFSETQ. V was pared by 7 bases and J by 7 bases, with 14 bases between. This CDR3 region has 12 residues. The sequenced material came from PBMCs. The sequence was obtained from a woman aged 35 to 49 in good health and CMV-seropositive. This chain uses TRBV5-1 with TRBJ1-2; TRBD1 might be the D (6 bases). The CDR3 is CASADSVGGYTF. The CDR3 DNA is TGCGCCAGCGCGGACAGCGTCGGTGGCTACACCTTC.